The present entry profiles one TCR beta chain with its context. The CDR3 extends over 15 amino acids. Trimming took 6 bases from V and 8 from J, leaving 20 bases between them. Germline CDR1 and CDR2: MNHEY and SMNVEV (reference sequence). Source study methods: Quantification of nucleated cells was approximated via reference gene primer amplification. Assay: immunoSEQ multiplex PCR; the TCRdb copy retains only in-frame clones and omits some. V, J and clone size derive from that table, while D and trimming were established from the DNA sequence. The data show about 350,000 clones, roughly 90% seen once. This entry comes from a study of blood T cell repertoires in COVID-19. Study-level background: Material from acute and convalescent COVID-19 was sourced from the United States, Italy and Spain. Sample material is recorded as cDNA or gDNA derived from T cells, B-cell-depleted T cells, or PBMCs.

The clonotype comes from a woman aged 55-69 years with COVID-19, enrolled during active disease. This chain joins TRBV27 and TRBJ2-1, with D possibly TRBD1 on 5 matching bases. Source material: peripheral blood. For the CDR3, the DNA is TGTGCCAGCAGACTTCAGGGCGTTTTCAGGGATGAGCAGTTCTTC. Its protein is CASRLQGVFRDEQFF.